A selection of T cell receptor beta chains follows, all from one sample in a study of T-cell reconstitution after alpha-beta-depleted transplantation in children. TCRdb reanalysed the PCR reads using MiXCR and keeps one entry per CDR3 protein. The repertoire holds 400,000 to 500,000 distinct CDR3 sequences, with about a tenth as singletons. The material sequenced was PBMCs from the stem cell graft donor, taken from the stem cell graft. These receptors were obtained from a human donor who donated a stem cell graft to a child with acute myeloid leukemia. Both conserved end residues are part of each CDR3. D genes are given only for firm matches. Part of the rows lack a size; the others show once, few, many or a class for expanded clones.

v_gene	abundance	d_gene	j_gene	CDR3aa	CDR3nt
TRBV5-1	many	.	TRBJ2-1	CASSFRGDTYNEQFF	TGCGCCAGCAGCTTCAGAGGGGACACCTACAATGAGCAGTTCTTC
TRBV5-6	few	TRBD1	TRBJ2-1	CASSRDRGSSYNEQFF	TGTGCCAGCAGCAGGGACAGGGGAAGCTCCTACAATGAGCAGTTCTTC
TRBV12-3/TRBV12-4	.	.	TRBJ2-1	CASSPLGGSVEQFF	TGTGCCAGCAGTCCCCTCGGCGGGTCGGTTGAGCAGTTCTTC
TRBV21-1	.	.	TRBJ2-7	CASSKFCQVYEQYF	TGTGCCAGCAGCAAATTTTGCCAGGTCTACGAGCAGTACTTC
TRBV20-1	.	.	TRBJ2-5	CSARALRRSPGGIQETQYF	TGCAGTGCTAGGGCGCTGCGGAGGTCCCCCGGCGGGATTCAAGAGACCCAGTACTTC
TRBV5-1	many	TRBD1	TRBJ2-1	CASRSGGNEQFF	TGCGCCAGCAGATCAGGGGGCAATGAGCAGTTCTTC
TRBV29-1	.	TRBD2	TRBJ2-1	CSVEDRGLGDEQFF	TGCAGCGTTGAAGATAGGGGACTAGGTGATGAGCAGTTCTTC
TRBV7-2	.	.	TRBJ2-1	CASSLGTSFYNEQFF	TGTGCCAGCAGCTTAGGCACTAGCTTCTACAATGAGCAGTTCTTC
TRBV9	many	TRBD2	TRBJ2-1	CASSISGSPYNEQFF	TGTGCCAGCAGCATCAGCGGGAGTCCTTACAATGAGCAGTTCTTC
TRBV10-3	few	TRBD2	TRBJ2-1	CAISEGTSGGSYNEQFF	TGTGCCATCAGTGAAGGGACTAGCGGTGGCTCCTACAATGAGCAGTTCTTC
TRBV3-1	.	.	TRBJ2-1	CASSQDGRGNEQFF	TGTGCCAGCAGCCAAGACGGCCGCGGCAATGAGCAGTTCTTC
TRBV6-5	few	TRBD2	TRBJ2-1	CASSYLLAGGDPSYNEQFF	TGTGCCAGCAGTTACCTACTAGCGGGAGGAGATCCCTCCTACAATGAGCAGTTCTTC
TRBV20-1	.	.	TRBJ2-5	CSAGGQPGETQYF	TGCAGTGCTGGAGGACAGCCTGGAGAGACCCAGTACTTC
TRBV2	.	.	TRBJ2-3	CASSVYEDTQYF	TGTGCCAGCAGTGTGTATGAGGATACGCAGTATTTT
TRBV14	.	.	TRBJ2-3	CPPEGHLNTDTQYF	TGTCCCCCCGAGGGACACTTGAACACAGATACGCAGTATTTT
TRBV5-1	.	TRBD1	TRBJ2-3	CASGGGTGVDTQYF	TGCGCCAGCGGCGGGGGGACAGGGGTCGATACGCAGTATTTT
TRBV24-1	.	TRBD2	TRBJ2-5	CATSDPSGLAGETQYF	TGTGCCACCAGTGATCCATCCGGACTAGCGGGAGAGACCCAGTACTTC
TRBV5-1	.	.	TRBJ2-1	CASSWDIVVVNEQFF	TGCGCCAGCAGCTGGGATATAGTAGTGGTAAATGAGCAGTTCTTC
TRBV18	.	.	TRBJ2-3	CASSPPNLDGGDTQYF	TGTGCCAGCTCACCACCTAACCTAGATGGTGGAGATACGCAGTATTTT
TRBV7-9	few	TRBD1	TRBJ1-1	CASSSQGGDEAFF	TGTGCCAGCAGCTCACAGGGGGGGGATGAAGCTTTCTTT
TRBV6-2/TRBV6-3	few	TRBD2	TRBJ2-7	CASNREGREQYF	TGTGCCAGCAATCGGGAGGGCCGCGAGCAGTACTTC
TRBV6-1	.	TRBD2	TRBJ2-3	CASSRLAGVGDTQYF	TGTGCCAGCAGCCGACTAGCGGGGGTGGGAGATACGCAGTATTTT
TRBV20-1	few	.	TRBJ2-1	CSARDLKRPGLNEQFF	TGCAGTGCTAGAGATCTTAAGAGACCAGGGCTAAATGAGCAGTTCTTC
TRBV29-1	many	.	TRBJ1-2	CSVHPPGLTSPFGGYTF	TGCAGCGTTCATCCTCCGGGTCTTACTAGTCCCTTTGGTGGCTACACCTTC
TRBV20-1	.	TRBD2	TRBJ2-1	CSAFGASGYNEQFF	TGCAGTGCTTTCGGGGCTAGCGGGTACAATGAGCAGTTCTTC
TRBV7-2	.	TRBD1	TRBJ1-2	CASSLRGRSGYTF	TGTGCCAGCAGCTTAAGGGGGCGCAGTGGCTACACCTTC
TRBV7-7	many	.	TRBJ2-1	CASSLHPGGVEFF	TGTGCTAGCAGCTTACACCCAGGAGGAGTTGAGTTCTTC
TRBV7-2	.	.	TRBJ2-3	CASSLAGWGYTDTQYF	TGTGCCAGCAGCTTAGCCGGGTGGGGGTACACAGATACGCAGTATTTT
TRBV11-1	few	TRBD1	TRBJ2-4	CASSLAGWGQGAKNIQYF	TGTGCCAGCAGCTTAGCGGGTTGGGGACAGGGAGCCAAAAACATTCAGTACTTC
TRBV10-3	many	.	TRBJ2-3	CAITRDGLSTDTQYF	TGTGCCATCACCCGGGACGGCCTTAGCACAGATACGCAGTATTTT
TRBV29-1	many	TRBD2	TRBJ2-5	CSVSQSLAGNSRAQYF	TGCAGCGTTTCCCAGAGCCTAGCGGGGAACTCAAGGGCCCAGTACTTC
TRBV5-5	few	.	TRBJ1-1	CASSLAQPTTEAFF	TGTGCCAGCAGCTTGGCTCAACCAACCACTGAAGCTTTCTTT
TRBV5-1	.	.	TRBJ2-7	CASSLEGLAGTYEQYF	TGCGCCAGCAGCTTGGAAGGCCTAGCCGGGACATACGAGCAGTACTTC
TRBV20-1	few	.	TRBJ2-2	CSALNRDQNTGELFF	TGCAGTGCCCTTAACAGGGACCAGAACACCGGGGAGCTGTTTTTT
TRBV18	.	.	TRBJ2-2	CASSPLSYKNTGELFF	TGTGCCAGCTCACCACTCTCCTATAAAAACACCGGGGAGCTGTTTTTT
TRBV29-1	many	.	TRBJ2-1	CSLRGGNEQFF	TGCAGCCTCAGAGGGGGAAATGAGCAGTTCTTC
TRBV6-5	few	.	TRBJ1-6	CASRTPGSPLHF	TGTGCCAGCAGAACGCCTGGTTCACCCCTCCACTTT
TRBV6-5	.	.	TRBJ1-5	CASSYSRGKGNQPQHF	TGTGCCAGCAGTTACTCGAGAGGAAAAGGCAATCAGCCCCAGCATTTT
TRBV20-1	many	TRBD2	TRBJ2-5	CSARSGLAEYQETQYF	TGCAGTGCTAGATCCGGACTAGCGGAGTACCAAGAGACCCAGTACTTC
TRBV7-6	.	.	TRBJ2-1	CASSGMSRESNEQFF	TGTGCCAGCAGCGGGATGAGCAGGGAAAGCAATGAGCAGTTCTTC
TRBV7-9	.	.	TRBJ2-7	CASSQSTGFHEQYF	TGTGCCAGCAGCCAAAGCACAGGTTTCCACGAGCAGTACTTC
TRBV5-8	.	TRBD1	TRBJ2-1	CASSSRGHYNEQFF	TGTGCCAGCAGCTCCAGGGGGCACTACAATGAGCAGTTCTTC
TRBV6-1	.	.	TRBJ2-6	CASSEARQGKAGANVLTF	TGTGCCAGCAGTGAAGCTAGGCAGGGCAAAGCTGGGGCCAACGTCCTGACTTTC
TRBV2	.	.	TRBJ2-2	CASSVGAGKLFF	TGTGCCAGCAGTGTCGGGGCCGGGAAGCTGTTTTTT
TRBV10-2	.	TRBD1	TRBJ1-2	CASSESIGGAGYGYTF	TGCGCCAGCAGTGAGTCGATAGGGGGCGCGGGCTATGGCTACACCTTC
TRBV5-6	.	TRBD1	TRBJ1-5	CASSTWTGSNQPQHF	TGTGCCAGCAGCACGTGGACAGGGAGCAATCAGCCCCAGCATTTT
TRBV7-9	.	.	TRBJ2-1	CASSPGLWGSYNEQFF	TGTGCCAGCAGCCCGGGTTTGTGGGGCTCCTACAATGAGCAGTTCTTC
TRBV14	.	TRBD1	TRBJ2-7	CASSLWTGFTYEQYF	TGTGCCAGCAGCCTTTGGACAGGGTTTACCTACGAGCAGTACTTC
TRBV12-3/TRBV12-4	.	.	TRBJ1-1	CASSYDIYNTEAFF	TGTGCCAGCAGTTATGACATATATAACACTGAAGCTTTCTTT
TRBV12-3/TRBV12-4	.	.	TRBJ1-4	CASSSTGHNEKLFF	TGTGCCAGCAGTAGTACAGGTCATAATGAAAAACTGTTTTTT
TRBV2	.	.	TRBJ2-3	CASRPGRGFDTQYF	TGTGCCAGCAGGCCGGGAAGAGGGTTCGATACGCAGTATTTT
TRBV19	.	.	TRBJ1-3	CASSISGIGNTIYF	TGTGCCAGTAGTATCTCCGGAATTGGAAACACCATATATTTT
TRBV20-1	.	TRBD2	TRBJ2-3	CSARELLALAGITDTQYF	TGCAGTGCTAGAGAACTCCTTGCCCTAGCGGGGATCACAGATACGCAGTATTTT